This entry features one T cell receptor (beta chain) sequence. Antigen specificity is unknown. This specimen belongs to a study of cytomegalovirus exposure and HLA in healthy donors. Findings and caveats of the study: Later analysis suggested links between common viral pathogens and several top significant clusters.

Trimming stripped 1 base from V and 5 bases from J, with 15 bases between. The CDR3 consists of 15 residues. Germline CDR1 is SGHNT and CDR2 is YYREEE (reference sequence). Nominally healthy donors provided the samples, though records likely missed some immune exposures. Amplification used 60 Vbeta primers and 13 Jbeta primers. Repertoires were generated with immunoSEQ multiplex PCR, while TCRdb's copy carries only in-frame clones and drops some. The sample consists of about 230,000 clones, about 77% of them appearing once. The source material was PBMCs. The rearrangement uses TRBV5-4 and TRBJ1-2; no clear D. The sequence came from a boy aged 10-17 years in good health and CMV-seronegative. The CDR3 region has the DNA TGTGCCAGCAGCTTGTGGCCCCAGCGATTATATGGCTACACCTTC. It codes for CASSLWPQRLYGYTF.